The 23 T cell receptor beta chains listed next were all sequenced from one sample in a study of CD8+ T cells in alopecia areata. RNA extraction and reverse transcription yielded cDNA as sequencing template. Sequencing used immunoSEQ multiplex PCR; TCRdb keeps in-frame clones, though not all of them. The sample holds tens of thousands of clones, 96% seen once. The sample in question was CD8+ T cells sorted from blood, obtained at week 0. The receptor source for this set is a human donor with alopecia areata.

The genes are TRBV10-3 and TRBJ2-2; D remains ambiguous. CDR3 length equals 12 residues. Germline assignment: CDR1 ENHRY and CDR2 SYGVKD. The V end lost 6 bases, the J end lost 1 base, and 3 bases lay between the germline ends. CDR3 bases: TGTGCCATCAGAGAGAACACCGGGGAGCTGTTTTTT. As protein: CAIRENTGELFF.

V and J are TRBV7-6 and TRBJ2-7, with a tentative D call TRBD1 (6 bases). V was clipped by 5 bases and J by 0 bases, with 14 bases between them. The CDR3 has 15 amino acids. In germline, CDR1 is SGHVS, CDR2 FNYEAQ. The CDR3 is CASSPRQDPSYEQYF. For the CDR3, the DNA is TGTGCCAGCAGCCCGAGACAGGACCCCTCCTACGAGCAGTACTTC.

The chain links TRBV7-8 to TRBJ2-7; D uncertain. The V gene's germline CDR1 is SGHVS and CDR2 FQNEAQ. The CDR3 contains 16 residues. Trimming removed 5 bases at V and 2 bases at J, with 19 bases between. The CDR3 reads CASSTLASELTYEQYF. The CDR3 DNA follows: TGTGCCAGCAGCACCTTAGCATCGGAGCTTACCTACGAGCAGTACTTC.

The chain employs TRBV7-9 and TRBJ2-3; 8 nucleotides line up with TRBD1. With V trimmed by 2 bases and J by 3 bases, 7 bases remained unmatched. From germline, CDR1 is SEHNR and CDR2 FQNEAQ (reference sequence). The CDR3 covers 16 residues. The chain's CDR3 is CASSLRTGPTTDTQYF. For the CDR3, the DNA is TGTGCCAGCAGCTTAAGGACAGGGCCGACGACAGATACGCAGTATTTT. Variable domain in full (rest from reference TRBV7-9 and TRBJ2-3): DTGVSQNPRHKITKRGQNVTFRCDPISEHNRLYWYRQTLGQGPEFLTYFQNEAQLEKSRLLSDRFSAERPKGSFSTLEIQRTEQGDSAMYLCASSLRTGPTTDTQYFGPGTRLTVL.

This chain joins TRBV13 and TRBJ1-3; D ambiguous. Germline CDR1 and CDR2: PRHDT and FYEKMQ (reference sequence). V lost 0 bases and J lost 0, with 15 bases in between. The CDR3 consists of 18 residues. The CDR3 DNA follows: TGTGCCAGCAGCTTAGGTCCCCGAACCTCAAGCTCTGGAAACACCATATATTTT. Its protein product is CASSLGPRTSSSGNTIYF. The variable domain in full, with the rest retrieved from reference TRBV13 and TRBJ1-3, is AAGVIQSPRHLIKEKRETATLKCYPIPRHDTVYWYQQGPGQDPQFLISFYEKMQSDKGSIPDRFSAQQFSDYHSELNMSSLELGDSALYFCASSLGPRTSSSGNTIYFGEGSWLTVV.

The V and J genes are TRBV25-1 and TRBJ1-1; a weak D match, TRBD1 (5 bases). The V gene's germline CDR1 is MGHDK and CDR2 SYGVNS. The CDR3 loop spans 12 amino acids. Trimming pared 5 bases from V and 6 bases from J, leaving 10 bases between. The DNA of the CDR3 is TGTGCCAGCAGTCAAGGAGGGGCTGAAGCTTTCTTT. The encoded protein is CASSQGGAEAFF.

The chain uses TRBV10-3 and TRBJ2-7, with 11 bases aligning to TRBD1. J was trimmed by 5 bases and V by 0 bases; bases with no gene match: 6. Germline V gene data show CDR1 as ENHRY and CDR2 as SYGVKD. CDR3 size: 16 residues. CDR3 in DNA: TGTGCCATCAGTGAGTCCCGGACAGGGGGCATCCACGAGCAGTACTTC. As protein: CAISESRTGGIHEQYF.

This sequence joins TRBV7-6 and TRBJ2-1; 9 positions match TRBD1. V shed 5 bases, J shed 1 base, and the junction held 6 bases outside the gene matches. The CDR3 runs 16 residues. Germline values: CDR1 SGHVS, CDR2 FNYEAQ. CDR3 sequence: CASSGDRDSSYNEQFF. The CDR3 DNA follows: TGTGCCAGCAGCGGGGACAGGGACTCATCCTACAATGAGCAGTTCTTC.

The rearrangement uses TRBV4-1 and TRBJ2-5, with 12 nucleotides matching TRBD2. CDR3 length equals 17 residues. Trimming removed 4 bases from V and 5 bases from J; junction bases left unmatched: 11. The germline V gene has CDR1 MGHRA and CDR2 YSYEKL. As DNA, the CDR3 is TGCGCCAGCAGCCTCGCCGTGCTAGCGGGGGGGCCTGAGACCCAGTACTTC. Its translation is CASSLAVLAGGPETQYF.

V is TRBV10-3 and J is TRBJ2-7; D unclear. This CDR3 contains 12 residues. Germline lookup yields CDR1 ENHRY and CDR2 SYGVKD. Trimming left V 8 bases short and J 5 bases short, with 13 bases between. The CDR3 sequence: CAIAPGGDEQYF. The DNA for the CDR3 is TGTGCCATCGCCCCAGGTGGAGACGAGCAGTACTTC.

The chain carries TRBV5-1 and TRBJ2-7; D is possibly TRBD1 (5 bases). The CDR3 extends over 17 amino acids. V gave up 1 base and J gave up 1 base, with 18 bases separating them. In germline, CDR1 is SGHRS, CDR2 YFSETQ. This CDR3 reads CASSLRGRDLLSYEQYF. The CDR3 DNA is TGCGCCAGCAGCTTGAGGGGCAGGGATCTTTTATCCTACGAGCAGTACTTC.

This chain links TRBV11-3 with TRBJ2-3; D is ambiguous. V lost 3 bases and J lost 6, with 10 bases in between. Germline V gives CDR1 SGHNT, CDR2 YENEEA. The CDR3 is 13 residues long. The CDR3 sequence is CASSLGLGDTQYF. CDR3 nucleotides: TGTGCCAGCAGCTTGGGCCTGGGGGATACGCAGTATTTT. The complete variable domain, with remaining parts taken from reference TRBV11-3 and TRBJ2-3, reads EAGVVQSPRYKIIEKKQPVAFWCNPISGHNTLYWYLQNLGQGPELLIRYENEEAVDDSQLPKDRFSAERLKGVDSTLKIQPAELGDSAVYLCASSLGLGDTQYFGPGTRLTVL.

The chain couples TRBV6-5 to TRBJ2-7, with D perhaps TRBD2 (5 bases). Germline CDR1 is MNHEY and CDR2 is SVGAGI. This CDR3 comprises 13 residues. Trimming stripped 4 bases from V and 4 bases from J, with 11 bases between. The CDR3 sequence is CASSSGSGYEQYF. DNA of the CDR3: TGTGCCAGCAGTTCCGGAAGCGGTTACGAGCAGTACTTC.

The J gene is TRBJ1-2, the V gene TRBV29-1, with a possible D match to TRBD1 (5 bases). This CDR3 has 13 amino acids. The germline V gene encodes CDR1 SQVTM and CDR2 ANQGSEA. V was clipped by 6 bases and J by 4 bases, with 15 bases between them. The CDR3 bases are TGCAGCGTCTGGGAGGGGTCCCTCTATGGCTACACCTTC. Protein: CSVWEGSLYGYTF.

The chain has TRBV5-6 and TRBJ2-5; D is uncertain. CDR3 length: 13 residues. V lost 1 base and J 6 bases, leaving 10 bases between the germline ends. The germline V gene encodes CDR1 SGHDT and CDR2 YYEEEE. Here the CDR3 reads CASSLFSDKTQYF. CDR3 in DNA: TGTGCCAGCAGCTTGTTCAGTGACAAGACCCAGTACTTC.

J is TRBJ2-3 and V is TRBV4-3, with D tentatively TRBD2 (6 bases). The V end was cut by 1 base, the J end by 4 bases, with 9 bases between. The CDR3 covers 14 residues. The V gene's germline CDR1 is LGHNA and CDR2 YSLEER. The CDR3 DNA reads as TGCGCCAGCAGCCAAGGGACGGGGGCAGATACGCAGTATTTT. This translates into CASSQGTGADTQYF.

This chain uses TRBV7-9 with TRBJ2-2, with D uncertain. V shed 6 bases and J shed 4 bases, with 9 bases lying between them. CDR3 length equals 13 residues. The V gene's germline CDR1 is SEHNR and CDR2 FQNEAQ (reference sequence). CDR3 protein: CASSRPFTGELFF. The CDR3 bases are TGTGCCAGCAGTCGACCCTTCACCGGGGAGCTGTTTTTT.

Turning to this clone: As the CDR3 is not closed by the conserved phenylalanine or tryptophan, this likely results from a read error. The rearrangement joins TRBV12-5 to TRBJ2-7; TRBD1 or TRBD2 may be the D gene (6 bases each). The V and J ends lost 2 bases and 6 bases respectively, with 17 bases between them. CDR3 length: 15 amino acids. The germline V gene encodes CDR1 LGHNT and CDR2 FRNRAP. The CDR3, as DNA: TGTGCTAGTGGTTTGTATACGGGGGCCCCGGTCGAGCAGTACCTC. This translates into CASGLYTGAPVEQYL.

In its sample, this clone was seen once. Other DNA sequences within the sample encode an identical CDR3. The chain carries TRBV4-2 and TRBJ2-7; 7 bases map to TRBD2. The V gene's germline CDR1 is LGHNA and CDR2 YNFKEQ. V trimming: 0 bases; J trimming: 0 bases; junction bases outside the gene matches: 5. This CDR3 comprises 16 residues. The CDR3 reads CASSQESSGASYEQYF. DNA of the CDR3: TGTGCCAGCAGCCAAGAGTCAAGCGGGGCCTCCTACGAGCAGTACTTC.

This clone was observed once. The chain combines TRBV4-3 with TRBJ2-7; 7 positions match TRBD1. Trimming at V came to 3 bases and at J to 3 bases, leaving 8 bases not matched to a gene. Germline CDR1 and CDR2: LGHNA and YSLEER. This CDR3 spans 15 amino acids. The CDR3 nucleotides read TGCGCCAGCAGCCACTCTTGGACAGGCGGCTACGAGCAGTACTTC. Its protein product is CASSHSWTGGYEQYF.

This CDR3 reads CASSVEGVNYGYTF. The DNA of the CDR3 is TGTGCCAGCAGCGTAGAAGGAGTGAACTATGGCTACACCTTC. The chain uses TRBV9 and TRBJ1-2; D is ambiguous. Per the germline V gene, CDR1 is SGDLS and CDR2 is YYNGEE. This CDR3 contains 14 residues. V lost 0 bases and J 2 bases, leaving 8 bases between the germline ends.

The V and J genes are TRBV5-6 and TRBJ1-3, with D unclear. Per germline, CDR1 SGHDT and CDR2 YYEEEE. With 4 bases removed from V and 0 bases from J, the gap between germline ends came to 14 bases. The CDR3 extends over 16 amino acids. This CDR3 reads CASSPRADPSGNTIYF. The DNA of the CDR3 is TGTGCCAGCAGCCCCCGTGCGGACCCCTCTGGAAACACCATATATTTT.

The chain recombines TRBV4-1 with TRBJ2-1; D gene ambiguous. The V end was cut by 0 bases, the J end by 6 bases, with 15 bases between. The germline V gene encodes CDR1 MGHRA and CDR2 YSYEKL. The CDR3 is 16 residues long. The chain's CDR3 is CASSQDWPGQSNEQFF. As DNA, the CDR3 is TGCGCCAGCAGCCAAGATTGGCCAGGCCAATCCAATGAGCAGTTCTTC.